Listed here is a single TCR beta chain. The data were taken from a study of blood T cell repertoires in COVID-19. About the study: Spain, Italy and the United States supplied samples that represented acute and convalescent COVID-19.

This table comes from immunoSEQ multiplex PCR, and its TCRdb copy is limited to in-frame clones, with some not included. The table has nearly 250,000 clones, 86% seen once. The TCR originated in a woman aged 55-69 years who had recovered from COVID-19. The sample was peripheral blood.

The CDR3: CASSLVWSSTSTDTQYF. The CDR3 DNA reads TGTGCCAGCAGCTTGGTTTGGTCTAGCACTAGCACAGATACGCAGTATTTT. The chain uses TRBV5-6 and TRBJ2-3; D may be TRBD2 (5 bases). V lost 0 bases to trimming and J lost 0 bases, with 14 bases between them. CDR3 size: 17 residues. Germline CDR1 is SGHDT and CDR2 is YYEEEE.